This section outlines one TCR beta chain sequence together with its context. What antigen it recognizes has not been identified. The record has no base qualities; no much larger clone is one base away. Spanning cysteine to phenylalanine, the CDR3 consists of 17 amino acids. Only the CDR3 portion is preserved as DNA: 51 bases, with reading frame beginning at the first base. The CDR1 and CDR2 encoded by the germline V gene are SGHTA and FQGTGA. Trimming costs V 0 bases and J 7 bases, and their ends lie 18 bases apart. This record comes from a study of control samples from healthy donors and cancer patients (dated by TCRdb to the early 2020s). The library was generated by the immunoSEQ multiplex PCR assay. This is the immuneACCESS table as TCRdb keeps it, with only in-frame sequences that have V and J called. A part of the clones is gone; compared with another copy, unresolved V genes explain less than half, and the rest is unexplained. For this sample the table gives around 97,000 clones, of which around nine tenths were detected only once. The leading ten clones occupy approximately 19% of the sample.

The sequenced sample was PBMCs. The chain couples TRBV7-3 to TRBJ2-2, and perhaps TRBD1 as D gene, on 6 matching bases. This TCR came from a man in his fifties or sixties with lung cancer. The CDR3 amino acid sequence is: CASSLTGPGTPFGELFF. Read as DNA, the sequence is TGTGCCAGCAGCTTAACGGGGCCCGGGACACCGTTCGGGGAGCTGTTTTTT.